Presented here are 5 T cell receptor beta chains from one specimen sequenced in a study of cytomegalovirus exposure and HLA in healthy donors. PCR employed 60 Vbeta and 13 Jbeta primers. Assay: immunoSEQ multiplex PCR; the TCRdb copy retains only in-frame clones and omits some. Of about 110,000 clones in the sample, around three quarters were seen once. The sequenced sample consisted of PBMCs. The receptor source for this set is a boy under 18 in good health and CMV-seronegative.

This chain connects TRBV4-1 to TRBJ1-2; the D gene is possibly TRBD1 (6 bases). Trimming took 0 bases from V and 8 from J, leaving 16 bases between them. CDR1 is MGHRA and CDR2 is YSYEKL in the germline V gene. CDR3 size: 15 residues. Here the CDR3 reads CASSQEGGAFAGYTF. The CDR3 DNA reads TGCGCCAGCAGCCAAGAGGGGGGGGCGTTCGCCGGCTACACCTTC.

There are a few counts of this clone. V usage is TRBV19 and J usage is TRBJ2-7; TRBD2 aligns across 9 bases. CDR3 length: 13 amino acids. Germline V gene data show CDR1 as LNHDA and CDR2 as SQIVND (reference sequence). V lost 6 bases and J lost 2; bases outside the gene matches: 2. CDR3 region: CASRSSGTYEQYF. Written as DNA, the CDR3 is TGTGCCAGTAGGTCTAGCGGGACCTACGAGCAGTACTTC.

The chain employs TRBV28 and TRBJ2-3; TRBD2 matches 12 bases. Losses at the gene ends were 4 bases for V and 4 bases for J; bases not matched to a gene: 6. This CDR3 region has 16 residues. Germline V CDR1 and CDR2: MDHEN, SYDVKM. The CDR3 region has the DNA TGTGCCAGCAGTTCCCTAGCGGGGGGGCAACCAGATACGCAGTATTTT. Amino acid sequence: CASSSLAGGQPDTQYF.

This sequence joins TRBV6-5 and TRBJ1-4; D remains unclear. CDR1 and CDR2 (germline): MNHEY, SVGAGI. V was cut by 4 bases and J by 7 bases, with 16 bases left in between. CDR3 length equals 15 residues. This CDR3 reads CASSSTPGMREKLFF. CDR3 in DNA: TGTGCCAGCAGTTCGACACCCGGGATGCGTGAAAAACTGTTTTTT.

The V call is TRBV30, the J call TRBJ2-1; TRBD2 matches at 10 bases. The CDR3 totals 13 residues. Trimming removed 2 bases from V and 10 bases from J; junction bases left unmatched: 5. Germline lookup yields CDR1 GTSNPN and CDR2 SVGIG (reference sequence). The CDR3, as DNA: TGTGCCTGGAGTCTAGCGGGAGTAAGGGAGCAGTTCTTC. Its protein is CAWSLAGVREQFF. Combining the CDR3 with reference TRBV30 and TRBJ2-1 gives the whole variable domain SQTIHQWPATLVQPVGSPLSLECTVEGTSNPNLYWYRQAAGRGLQLLFYSVGIGQISSEVPQNLSASRPQDRQFILSSKKLLLSDSGFYLCAWSLAGVREQFFGPGTRLTVL.